A single sample gave rise to the 17 T cell receptor beta chains below, sequenced in a study of T cells in Graves' hyperthyroidism and ophthalmopathy. Amplification of TCR beta CDR3 regions was performed using RNA transcripts as template. HTBI primers were used for first-round RT-PCR of the TCR CDR3. Each CDR3 protein is one row after TCRdb ran MiXCR on the multiplex PCR reads. The table shows about 560,000 distinct CDR3 sequences, with 16% occurring only once. The sequencing input was blood. The receptor set was obtained from a woman aged 18 to 35 with Graves' hyperthyroidism.

This clonotype was counted many times. This chain uses TRBV28 with TRBJ2-7, with 8 bases lining up with TRBD1. This CDR3 has 15 residues. The germline CDR1 and CDR2 sequences are MDHEN and SYDVKM. V lost 5 bases and J lost 5; bases outside the gene matches: 11. The CDR3: CASSSWWTGRHEQYF. CDR3 nucleotides: TGTGCCAGCAGTAGTTGGTGGACAGGGAGACACGAGCAGTACTTC.

This clonotype was seen many times. The J gene is TRBJ2-1, the V gene TRBV6-5; 11 bases fit TRBD1. This CDR3 is 16 amino acids long. Looked up from germline, CDR1 is MNHEY and CDR2 is SVGAGI. V shed 2 bases, J shed 7 bases, and the junction held 7 bases outside the gene matches. CDR3 nucleotide sequence: TGTGCCAGCAGTTACGGGGTAGGGGACAGGGGGAATGAGCAGTTCTTC. It yields the protein CASSYGVGDRGNEQFF.

This rearrangement joins TRBV20-1 to TRBJ2-1; no definite D call. CDR1 and CDR2 (germline): DFQATT, SNEGSKA (reference sequence). The CDR3 loop spans 13 amino acids. The V end lost 0 bases, the J end lost 4 bases, and 7 bases lay between the germline ends. The CDR3, as DNA: TGCAGTGCTAGAGATACTTGGTACAATGAGCAGTTCTTC. As protein: CSARDTWYNEQFF.

There are a few counts of this clonotype. V usage is TRBV27 and J usage is TRBJ2-5, with 9 bases lining up with TRBD1. Germline V gene lookup returns CDR1 MNHEY and CDR2 SMNVEV (reference sequence). This CDR3 comprises 13 residues. The V gene end was trimmed by 4 bases and the J gene end by 7 bases; junction bases not matched to a gene: 4. CDR3 coding DNA: TGTGCCAGCAGTTCCCCGGGACAGGGGACCCAGTACTTC. Translated, it gives CASSSPGQGTQYF.

This clonotype appeared a few times. V is TRBV4-1 and J is TRBJ2-1, with 9 positions matching TRBD2. The V gene end was trimmed by 2 bases and the J gene end by 8 bases; junction bases not matched to a gene: 7. The germline V gene encodes CDR1 MGHRA and CDR2 YSYEKL. The CDR3 runs 15 residues. DNA of the CDR3: TGCGCCAGCAGCCAATTTGGGACTAGCATGGATGAGCAGTTCTTC. Protein: CASSQFGTSMDEQFF.

In its sample, this clonotype was seen a few times. The CDR3 DNA follows: TGTGCCACCAGTGATTTGACGGAAGAAGTTAGTGAGCAGTTCTTC. Amino acids: CATSDLTEEVSEQFF. This sequence joins TRBV24-1 and TRBJ2-1; the D is unclear. Germline CDR1 is KGHDR and CDR2 is SFDVKD. The CDR3 spans 15 residues. Trimming cost V 0 bases and J 9 bases, with 14 bases left between them.

Worth noting for this clonotype: One junction end disagrees with the germline gene, perhaps due to a read error. J is TRBJ2-7 and V is TRBV5-1, with D hard to call. CDR1 and CDR2 (germline): SGHRS, YFSETQ. This CDR3 is 14 amino acids long. The CDR3 bases are TGCGCCAGCCGAGAGGCTCCCGCCTCCGACGAGCAGTACTTC. Its translation: CASREAPASDEQYF. Full variable domain (missing parts from reference TRBV5-1 and TRBJ2-7): KAGVTQTPRYLIKTRGQQVTLSCSPISGHRSVSWYQQTPGQGLQFLFEYFSETQRNKGNFPGRFSGRQFSNSRSEMNVSTLELGDSALYLCASREAPASDEQYFGPGTRLTVT.

This clonotype was counted ten times or more. This rearrangement joins TRBV6-1 to TRBJ2-7, with D tentatively TRBD2 (5 bases). The CDR3 covers 14 residues. Between the trimmed V and J ends, which lost 7 bases and 5 bases, there was a span of 18 bases. Per the germline V gene, CDR1 is MNHNS and CDR2 is SASEGT. The CDR3 bases are TGTGCCAGCACAACGAGCCCCTCGGGGAACGAGCAGTACTTC. It specifies CASTTSPSGNEQYF.

This clonotype was counted ten times or more. The V gene is TRBV2, the J gene TRBJ1-5, with 9 bases aligning to TRBD1. Germline CDR1 and CDR2: SNHLY and FYNNEI. This CDR3 has 15 amino acids. With V trimmed by 5 bases and J by 3 bases, 5 bases remained unmatched. The CDR3 spells CASSRQGGDNQPQHF. CDR3 DNA: TGTGCCAGCAGTCGACAGGGGGGGGACAATCAGCCCCAGCATTTT. Full variable domain (outside the CDR3, taken from reference TRBV2 and TRBJ1-5): EPEVTQTPSHQVTQMGQEVILRCVPISNHLYFYWYRQILGQKVEFLVSFYNNEISEKSEIFDDQFSVERPDGSNFTLKIRSTKLEDSAMYFCASSRQGGDNQPQHFGDGTRLSIL.

Only a few counts were recorded for this clonotype. The rearrangement links TRBV24-1 to TRBJ1-2, with D perhaps matching TRBD1 (5 bases). Germline loops: CDR1 KGHDR, CDR2 SFDVKD. The CDR3 length is 15 residues. V was trimmed by 3 bases and J by 2 bases, leaving 12 bases between them. The CDR3: CATSDPGTSNYGYTF. DNA for the CDR3: TGTGCCACCAGTGATCCCGGGACTTCCAACTATGGCTACACCTTC.

This clonotype was detected ten times or more. CDR3 coding DNA: TGTGCCATCAGCCCTGCCACTAGCGTAGATAAGCAGTTCTTC. It translates to CAISPATSVDKQFF. The rearrangement links TRBV10-3 to TRBJ2-1, with 7 bases fitting TRBD2. The CDR3 extends over 14 amino acids. V lost 6 bases and J lost 11; bases outside the gene matches: 13. Germline values: CDR1 ENHRY, CDR2 SYGVKD.

In its sample, this clonotype was seen many times. The chain links TRBV20-1 to TRBJ2-3; 12 bases line up with TRBD2. CDR1 and CDR2 (germline): DFQATT, SNEGSKA (reference sequence). The trim removed 1 base at V and 2 bases at J, leaving 4 bases unmatched. The CDR3 extends over 16 amino acids. The CDR3 nucleotides read TGCAGTGCTAGAGGGCTAGCGGGGGGGCTCACAGATACGCAGTATTTT. Protein: CSARGLAGGLTDTQYF.

This clonotype was seen ten or more times. The gene calls are TRBV11-3 and TRBJ2-7; D perhaps matches TRBD1 (5 bases). Trimming stripped 5 bases from V and 2 bases from J, with 13 bases between. CDR3 size: 14 residues. Germline V gene lookup returns CDR1 SGHNT and CDR2 YENEEA. This CDR3 is CASSASDIPYEQYF. The DNA of the CDR3 is TGTGCCAGCAGCGCATCGGACATCCCCTACGAGCAGTACTTC. The full variable domain, its missing parts supplied by reference TRBV11-3 and TRBJ2-7, is EAGVVQSPRYKIIEKKQPVAFWCNPISGHNTLYWYLQNLGQGPELLIRYENEEAVDDSQLPKDRFSAERLKGVDSTLKIQPAELGDSAVYLCASSASDIPYEQYFGPGTRLTVT.

This clonotype appeared many times. This chain joins TRBV5-1 and TRBJ2-3, with D perhaps TRBD1 (6 bases). Germline V gene data show CDR1 as SGHRS and CDR2 as YFSETQ. Deletions cut 6 bases from V and 2 bases from J, with 13 bases between. The CDR3 consists of 14 residues. The CDR3 DNA follows: TGCGCCAGCAAGTCGACAGGAAACACAGATACGCAGTATTTT. Protein sequence: CASKSTGNTDTQYF.

There are many counts of this clonotype. The chain uses TRBV30 and TRBJ2-7; D is perhaps TRBD1 (5 bases). Trimming took 0 bases from V and 6 from J, leaving 15 bases between them. The CDR3 covers 14 residues. The germline V gene has CDR1 GTSNPN and CDR2 SVGIG (reference sequence). The DNA for the CDR3 is TGTGCCTGGAGTGTAGGGTTCGCAGGGTCCGAGCAGTACTTC. Translating gives CAWSVGFAGSEQYF.

The chain couples TRBV4-1 to TRBJ2-7, with TRBD2 matching over 13 bases. The CDR3 sequence is 17 residues long. V was pared by 4 bases and J by 1 base, with 7 bases of the junction left unmatched. Germline values: CDR1 MGHRA, CDR2 YSYEKL. The DNA of the CDR3 is TGCGCCAGCAGCCGCGGACTAGCGGGGGCCCATTCCTACGAGCAGTACTTC. The encoded protein is CASSRGLAGAHSYEQYF.

This clonotype occurred many times. This CDR3 is CASSDGGSQSPLHF. The DNA for the CDR3 is TGTGCCAGCAGTGACGGGGGTAGTCAATCACCCCTCCACTTT. The V call is TRBV2, the J call TRBJ1-6; D perhaps matches TRBD1 (5 bases). Germline V gives CDR1 SNHLY, CDR2 FYNNEI. The CDR3 is made up of 14 amino acids. V was clipped by 3 bases and J by 10 bases, with 13 bases between them.